This TCR beta chain appears in the sequencing data of a study of T cell clonotyping in hematopoietic cell transplantation (dated by TCRdb to the early 2020s). General notes on the study: In the study, 150 or so blood samples were gathered from approximately 35 consecutive transplant recipients and their related donors. Patients were recruited between September 2015 and January 2017 and followed until September 2020 or death. Paper-wide results and their limitations: Only a small fraction of recipient repertoires overlapped donor repertoires, with over 95% appearing de novo at the given depth. The sample size was limited, and CD4 and CD8 repertoire contributions could not be separated because cells were not sorted. Recipient TCR diversity fell after transplant, with pathologically expanded clonotypes rising progressively from day 30 to day 180. Donor and pretransplant recipient Inverse Simpson Index values predicted broader posttransplant TCR repertoire diversity.

The time point label here, explained by the study, means: 100 days after allo-HCT. Blood samples were obtained from recipients approximately 28 days before transplant and at days 30, 100 and 180 after transplant. Using Nuclei Lysis Solution, genomic DNA was extracted from unfractionated peripheral blood mononuclear cells that were either fresh or cryopreserved. The immunoSEQ assay, a bias-controlled multiplex PCR using V- and J-specific primers, was used to amplify TCR beta CDR3 regions from genomic DNA. In a second PCR step, a proprietary barcode and Illumina adapter sequences were attached to the CDR3 amplicons. An Illumina MiSeq instrument was used to sequence the CDR3 libraries. Per the original workflow: Export and quality control were handled in immunoSEQ Analyzer 3.0, while downstream analyses relied on R Bioconductor and Immunarch. Repertoire metrics were calculated using only productive rearrangements within the normalized downsampled data set. Pathologically expanded clonotypes were defined as those larger than 5 templates in the normalized cohort. The Inverse Simpson Index served as the measure of repertoire diversity. To capture all clonotypes, CMV-specificity analyses were performed on the non-normalized data set. TCRdb stores this immuneACCESS table with in-frame sequences only. Part of the clones is absent; in the studies checked, under half of the shortfall reflects unresolved V genes, and no reason is known for the rest. V, J and clone size derive from that table, while D and trimming were established from the DNA sequence. A total of several thousand clones appear in this sample, 85% to 90% of them only once. The top ten hold 5.8% of the sample.

At the junction V is shortened by 4 bases and J by 5 bases; bases outside the gene matches: 16. From a lookup of the germline V gene (reference sequence), CDR1 and CDR2 are SEHNR and FQNEAQ. Including cysteine and phenylalanine, the CDR3 has 17 amino acids. Only CDR3 DNA is held: 51 bases, read in frame from base 1. In the case of this clone: It lacks a known antigen. Nothing much larger sits one base from this clone, and base qualities are not available.

The sequenced sample was peripheral blood mononuclear cells, obtained 100 days after allogeneic stem cell transplant. This sequence uses TRBV7-9 and TRBJ2-7; 8 central bases correspond to TRBD1. The clonotype was recovered from a female patient in her thirties or forties who had an allogeneic stem cell transplant from a related donor, so the T cells may come from the graft donor. Some clones in this sample may be carry-over from other donors' samples. In nucleotides, the sequence is TGTGCCAGCAGCTCCGGCTCTGGCCCAGGGGGCTCACACGAGCAGTACTTC. Protein translation: CASSSGSGPGGSHEQYF.